The T cell receptor beta chain under discussion was sequenced for a study of cytomegalovirus exposure and HLA in healthy donors. The primer mix had 60 Vbeta and 13 Jbeta primers. Only in-frame clones appear in the TCRdb table, and some are missing; sequencing was by immunoSEQ multiplex PCR. The sample shows 45,000 or so clones, and around 17% sits with its ten largest clones. The receptor was isolated from a male donor in good health and CMV-seronegative. Sequencing was performed on PBMCs.

This chain's CDR3 is CASSLVLGGDGEAFF. DNA of the CDR3: TGTGCCAGCAGCTTAGTCTTAGGGGGTGACGGTGAAGCTTTCTTT. V is TRBV7-6 and J is TRBJ1-1, with D possibly TRBD1 on 6 matching bases. Germline-derived CDR1 and CDR2 are SGHVS and FNYEAQ. The CDR3 extends over 15 amino acids. V lost 1 base and J 7 bases, leaving 16 bases between the germline ends.